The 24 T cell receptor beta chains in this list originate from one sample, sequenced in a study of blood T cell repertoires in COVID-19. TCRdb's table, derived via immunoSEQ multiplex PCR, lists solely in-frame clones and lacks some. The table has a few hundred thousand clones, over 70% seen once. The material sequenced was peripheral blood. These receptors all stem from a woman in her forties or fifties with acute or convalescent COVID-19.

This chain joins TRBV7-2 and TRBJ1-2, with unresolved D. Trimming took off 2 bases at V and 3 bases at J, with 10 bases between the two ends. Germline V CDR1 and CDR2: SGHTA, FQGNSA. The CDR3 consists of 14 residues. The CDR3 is CASSLLRADYGYTF. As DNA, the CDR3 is TGTGCCAGCAGCTTATTGAGGGCAGACTATGGCTACACCTTC. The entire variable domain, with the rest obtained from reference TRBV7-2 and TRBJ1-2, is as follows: GAGVSQSPSNKVTEKGKDVELRCDPISGHTALYWYRQSLGQGLEFLIYFQGNSAPDKSGLPSDRFSAERTGGSVSTLTIQRTQQEDSAVYLCASSLLRADYGYTFGSGTRLTVV.

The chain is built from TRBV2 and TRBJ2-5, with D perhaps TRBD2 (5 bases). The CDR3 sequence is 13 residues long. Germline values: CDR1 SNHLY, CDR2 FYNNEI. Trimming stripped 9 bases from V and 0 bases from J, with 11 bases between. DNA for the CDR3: TGTGCCAGTGGAGCGGCGAACCAAGAGACCCAGTACTTC. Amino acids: CASGAANQETQYF.

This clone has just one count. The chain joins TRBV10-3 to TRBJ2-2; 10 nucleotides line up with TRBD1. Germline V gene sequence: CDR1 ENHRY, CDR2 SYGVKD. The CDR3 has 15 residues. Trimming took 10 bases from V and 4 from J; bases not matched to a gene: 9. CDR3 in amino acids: CATSRQGAPTGELFF. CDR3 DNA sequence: TGTGCCACATCTCGACAGGGGGCGCCCACCGGGGAGCTGTTTTTT.

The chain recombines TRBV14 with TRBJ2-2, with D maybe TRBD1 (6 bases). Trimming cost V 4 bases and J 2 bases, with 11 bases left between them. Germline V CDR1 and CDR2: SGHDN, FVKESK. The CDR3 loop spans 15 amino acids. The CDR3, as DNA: TGTGCCAGCAGCCCCTGGACAGCTAACACCGGGGAGCTGTTTTTT. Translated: CASSPWTANTGELFF.

The CDR3 loop reads CASSENGVAGRLQYF. CDR3 nucleotide sequence: TGTGCCAGCAGTGAAAACGGGGTAGCGGGGCGGCTCCAGTACTTC. The chain has TRBV2 and TRBJ2-4; TRBD2 matches 8 bases. This CDR3 spans 15 amino acids. From germline, CDR1 is SNHLY and CDR2 FYNNEI. Trimming cost V 2 bases and J 13 bases; bases outside gene matches: 13.

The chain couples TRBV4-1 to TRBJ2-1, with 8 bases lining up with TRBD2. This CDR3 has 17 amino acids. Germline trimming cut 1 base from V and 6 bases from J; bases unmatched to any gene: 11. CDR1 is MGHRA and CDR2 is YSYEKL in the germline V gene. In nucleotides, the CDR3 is TGCGCCAGCAGCCAAGCCCTTCGAGCGGGAGCCCTCAATGAGCAGTTCTTC. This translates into CASSQALRAGALNEQFF.

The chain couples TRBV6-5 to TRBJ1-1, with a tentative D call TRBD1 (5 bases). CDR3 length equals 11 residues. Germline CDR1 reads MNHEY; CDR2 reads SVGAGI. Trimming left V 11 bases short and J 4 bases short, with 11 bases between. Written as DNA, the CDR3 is TGTGCCGGCCAGGGTAGCACTGAAGCTTTCTTT. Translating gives CAGQGSTEAFF.

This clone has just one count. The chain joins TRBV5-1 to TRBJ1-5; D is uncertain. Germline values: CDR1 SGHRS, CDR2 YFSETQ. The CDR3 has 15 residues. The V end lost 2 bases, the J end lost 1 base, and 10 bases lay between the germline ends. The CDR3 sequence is CASSLEGSSNQPQHF. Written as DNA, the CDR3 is TGCGCCAGCAGCTTAGAAGGGAGCAGCAATCAGCCCCAGCATTTT.

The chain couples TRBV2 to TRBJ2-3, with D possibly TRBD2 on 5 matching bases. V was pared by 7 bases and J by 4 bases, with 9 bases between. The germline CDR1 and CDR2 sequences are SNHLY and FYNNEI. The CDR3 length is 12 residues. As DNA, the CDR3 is TGTGCCAGCATCTACGGGGCAGATACGCAGTATTTT. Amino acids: CASIYGADTQYF.

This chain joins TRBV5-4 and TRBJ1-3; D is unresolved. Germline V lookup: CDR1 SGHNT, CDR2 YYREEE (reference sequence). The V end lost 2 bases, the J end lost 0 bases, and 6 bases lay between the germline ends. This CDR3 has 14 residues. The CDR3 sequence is CASSFSVSGNTIYF. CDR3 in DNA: TGTGCCAGCAGCTTTTCAGTCTCTGGAAACACCATATATTTT.

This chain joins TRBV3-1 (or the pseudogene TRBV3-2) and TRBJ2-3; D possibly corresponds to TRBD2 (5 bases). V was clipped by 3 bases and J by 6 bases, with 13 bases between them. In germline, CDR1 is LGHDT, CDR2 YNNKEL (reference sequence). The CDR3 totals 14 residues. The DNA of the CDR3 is TGTGCCAGCAGCCAGGCGAGGGCAGCGGATACGCAGTATTTT. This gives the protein CASSQARAADTQYF.

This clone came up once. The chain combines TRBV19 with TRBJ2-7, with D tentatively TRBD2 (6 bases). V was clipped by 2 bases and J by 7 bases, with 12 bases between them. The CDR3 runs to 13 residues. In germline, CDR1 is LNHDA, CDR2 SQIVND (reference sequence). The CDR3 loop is CASSIYPRGEQYV. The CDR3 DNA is TGTGCCAGTAGTATATATCCCCGGGGGGAGCAGTACGTC.

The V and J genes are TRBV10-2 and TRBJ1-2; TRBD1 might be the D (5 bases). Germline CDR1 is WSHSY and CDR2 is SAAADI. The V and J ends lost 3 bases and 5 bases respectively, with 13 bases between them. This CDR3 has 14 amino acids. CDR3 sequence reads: CASSEAAGTYGYTF. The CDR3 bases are TGCGCCAGCAGTGAAGCGGCAGGGACTTATGGCTACACCTTC.

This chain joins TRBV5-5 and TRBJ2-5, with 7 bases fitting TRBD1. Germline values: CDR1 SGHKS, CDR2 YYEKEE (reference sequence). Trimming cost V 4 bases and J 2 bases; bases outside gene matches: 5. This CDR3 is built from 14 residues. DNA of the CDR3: TGTGCCAGCAGCGTGGGACAGATGCAAGAGACCCAGTACTTC. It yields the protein CASSVGQMQETQYF.

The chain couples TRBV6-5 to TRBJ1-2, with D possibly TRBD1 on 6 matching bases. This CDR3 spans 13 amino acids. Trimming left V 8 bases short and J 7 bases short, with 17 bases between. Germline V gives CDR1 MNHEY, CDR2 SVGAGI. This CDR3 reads CASRKGEVGGYTF. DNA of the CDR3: TGTGCCAGCCGCAAGGGGGAAGTAGGTGGCTACACCTTC.

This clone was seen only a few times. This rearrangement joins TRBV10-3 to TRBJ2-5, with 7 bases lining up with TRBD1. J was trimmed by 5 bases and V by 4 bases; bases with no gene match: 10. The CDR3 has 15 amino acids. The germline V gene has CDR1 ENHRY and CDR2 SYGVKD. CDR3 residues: CAISASTGSGETQYF. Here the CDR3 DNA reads TGTGCCATCAGTGCATCGACAGGGTCCGGGGAGACCCAGTACTTC.

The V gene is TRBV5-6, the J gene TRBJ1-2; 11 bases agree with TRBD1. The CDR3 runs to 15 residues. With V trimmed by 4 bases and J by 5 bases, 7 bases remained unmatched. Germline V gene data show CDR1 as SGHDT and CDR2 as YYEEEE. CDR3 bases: TGTGCCAGCAGCCTGGGACAGGGGGGGGGATATGGCTACACCTTC. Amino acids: CASSLGQGGGYGYTF.

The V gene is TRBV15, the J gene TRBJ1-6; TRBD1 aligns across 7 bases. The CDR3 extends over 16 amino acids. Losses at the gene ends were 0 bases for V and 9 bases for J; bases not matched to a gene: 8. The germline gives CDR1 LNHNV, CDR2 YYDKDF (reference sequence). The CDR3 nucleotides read TGTGCCACCAGCAGAGATAGGGGGCCCTCAGGTTCACCCCTCCACTTT. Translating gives CATSRDRGPSGSPLHF.

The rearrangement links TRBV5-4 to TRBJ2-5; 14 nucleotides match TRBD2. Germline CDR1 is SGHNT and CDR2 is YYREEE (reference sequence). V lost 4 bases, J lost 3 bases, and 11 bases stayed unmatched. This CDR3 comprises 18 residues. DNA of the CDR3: TGTGCCAGCAGCGACGCGAGGACTAGCGGGGGGAAAAAAGAGACCCAGTACTTC. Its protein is CASSDARTSGGKKETQYF. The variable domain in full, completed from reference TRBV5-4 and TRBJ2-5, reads ETGVTQSPTHLIKTRGQQVTLRCSSQSGHNTVSWYQQALGQGPQFIFQYYREEENGRGNFPPRFSGLQFPNYSSELNVNALELDDSALYLCASSDARTSGGKKETQYFGPGTRLLVL.

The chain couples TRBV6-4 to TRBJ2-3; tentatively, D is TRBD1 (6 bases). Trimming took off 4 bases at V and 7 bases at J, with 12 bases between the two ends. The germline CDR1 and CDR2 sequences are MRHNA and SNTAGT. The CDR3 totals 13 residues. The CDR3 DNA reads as TGTGCCAGCAGTGGTGAACAGGGAAATACGCAGTATTTT. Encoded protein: CASSGEQGNTQYF.

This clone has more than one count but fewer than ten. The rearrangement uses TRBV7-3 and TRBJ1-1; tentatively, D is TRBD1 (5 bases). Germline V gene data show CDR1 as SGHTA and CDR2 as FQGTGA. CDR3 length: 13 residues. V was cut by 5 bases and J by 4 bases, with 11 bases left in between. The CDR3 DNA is TGTGCCAGCAGCCAGGGTAGGATCACTGAAGCTTTCTTT. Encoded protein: CASSQGRITEAFF.

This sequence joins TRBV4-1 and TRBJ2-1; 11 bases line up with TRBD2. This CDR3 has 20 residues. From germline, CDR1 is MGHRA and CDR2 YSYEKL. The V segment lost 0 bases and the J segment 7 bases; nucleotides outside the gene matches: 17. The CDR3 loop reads CASSQEQPQSLAGGRNEQFF. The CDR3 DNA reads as TGCGCCAGCAGCCAAGAGCAACCGCAATCTTTAGCGGGGGGGCGGAATGAGCAGTTCTTC.

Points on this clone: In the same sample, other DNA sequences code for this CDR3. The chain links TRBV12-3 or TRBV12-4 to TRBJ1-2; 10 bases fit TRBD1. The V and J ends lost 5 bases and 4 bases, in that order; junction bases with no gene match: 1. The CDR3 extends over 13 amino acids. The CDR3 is CASSRDRGYGYTF. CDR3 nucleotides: TGTGCCAGCAGTAGGGACAGGGGCTATGGCTACACCTTC.

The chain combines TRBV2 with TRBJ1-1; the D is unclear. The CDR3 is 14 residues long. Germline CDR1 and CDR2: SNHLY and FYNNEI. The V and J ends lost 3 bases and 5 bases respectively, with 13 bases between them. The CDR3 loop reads CASSESRAGTEAFF. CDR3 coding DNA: TGTGCCAGCAGTGAGAGTCGCGCAGGTACTGAAGCTTTCTTT.